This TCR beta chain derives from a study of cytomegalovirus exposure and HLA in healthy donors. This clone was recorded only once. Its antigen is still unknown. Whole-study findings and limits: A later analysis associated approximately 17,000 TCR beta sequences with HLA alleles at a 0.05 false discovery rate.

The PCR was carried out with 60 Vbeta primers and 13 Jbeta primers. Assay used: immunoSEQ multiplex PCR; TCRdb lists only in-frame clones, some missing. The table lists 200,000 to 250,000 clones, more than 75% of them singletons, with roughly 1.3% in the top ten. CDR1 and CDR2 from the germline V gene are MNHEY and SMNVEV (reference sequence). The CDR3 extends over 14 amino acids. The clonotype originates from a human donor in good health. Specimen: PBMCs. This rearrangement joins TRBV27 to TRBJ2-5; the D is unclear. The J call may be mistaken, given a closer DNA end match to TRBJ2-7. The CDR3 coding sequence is TGTGCCAGCAGCGAATCGCTCTTAGTCCACGAGCAGTACTTC. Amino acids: CASSESLLVHEQYF.